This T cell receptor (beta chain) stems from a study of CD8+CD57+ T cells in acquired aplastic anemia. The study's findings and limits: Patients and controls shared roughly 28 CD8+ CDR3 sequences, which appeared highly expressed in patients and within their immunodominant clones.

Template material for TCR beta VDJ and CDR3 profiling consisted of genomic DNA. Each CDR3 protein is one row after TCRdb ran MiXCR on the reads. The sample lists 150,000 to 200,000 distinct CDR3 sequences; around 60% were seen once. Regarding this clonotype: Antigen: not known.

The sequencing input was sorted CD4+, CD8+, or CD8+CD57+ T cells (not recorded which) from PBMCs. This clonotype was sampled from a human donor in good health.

CDR3 DNA: TGTGCCAGCAGCTTAACGTTCGGGACTAGCGGGAACTACGAGCAGTACTTC. Translation: CASSLTFGTSGNYEQYF. This chain uses TRBV7-8 with TRBJ2-7; 13 bases agree with TRBD2. The CDR3 runs to 17 residues. V gave up 2 bases and J gave up 3 bases; unmatched junction bases: 7. CDR1 SGHVS and CDR2 FQNEAQ come from the germline V gene.